This TCR beta chain stems from a study of blood T cell repertoires in COVID-19. Only in-frame clones appear in the TCRdb table, and some are missing; sequencing was by immunoSEQ multiplex PCR. The sample carries over 250,000 clones, approximately 90% recorded once. The length of the CDR3 is 16 residues. V trimming: 1 base; J trimming: 0 bases; junction bases outside the gene matches: 5. The germline V gene has CDR1 SNHLY and CDR2 FYNNEI. The sequence was obtained from a man aged 40-55 years who had recovered from COVID-19. Sequencing was carried out using PBMCs or T cells enriched from blood (not recorded which). The chain combines TRBV2 with TRBJ1-1, with TRBD1 matching 7 bases. The CDR3 is CASSEGQGGMNTEAFF. The CDR3 DNA is TGTGCCAGCAGTGAAGGTCAGGGGGGAATGAACACTGAAGCTTTCTTT.